This TCR beta chain was captured in a study of T cell repertoires in cytomegalovirus infection. The study's findings and limits: CMV-specific TCR beta clonotypes restricted by HLA-C were the ones dominating the ex vivo response. Summed frequency of shared TCR beta families picked out CMV carriers who also had the relevant HLA.

This clonotype was seen repeatedly, ten times or more. Its antigen is not identified. The CDR3 runs to 15 residues. Germline loops: CDR1 SGHTA, CDR2 FQGNSA. Trimming cost V 7 bases and J 10 bases; bases outside gene matches: 15. TCRdb reprocessed the reads with MiXCR, giving one entry per CDR3 protein. This table has roughly 730,000 distinct CDR3 sequences, 33% appearing once. Sequencing used cultured PBMCs, obtained from culture after CMV antigen stimulation. This receptor was identified in a human donor in good health (CMV status not recorded). Some clones in this sample may be carry-over from other donors' samples. The chain links TRBV7-2 to TRBJ2-1; 8 bases fit TRBD2. CDR3 nucleotides: TGTGCCAGCACCCCTCCGGCGGGAGGCCCGCGGGAGCAGTTCTTC. Translating it yields CASTPPAGGPREQFF.